The TCR beta chain described here comes from a study of cytomegalovirus exposure and HLA in healthy donors. Sequencing was performed with immunoSEQ multiplex PCR; in TCRdb, only in-frame clones are kept and a portion is missing. The table has about 160,000 clones, just under 90% seen once. The CDR3 has 15 amino acids. The germline CDR1 and CDR2 sequences are MDHEN and SYDVKM. With 1 base removed from V and 4 bases from J, the gap between germline ends came to 13 bases. This clonotype was obtained from a woman aged 18-29 years in good health and CMV-seropositive. Sequencing input: PBMCs. The V call is TRBV28, the J call TRBJ1-2; D is unclear. This CDR3 reads CASSLYPIRGYGYTF. The CDR3 DNA is TGTGCCAGCAGTTTATACCCCATCCGGGGCTATGGCTACACCTTC.